Below, 10 T cell receptor beta chains from the same sample are listed, as sequenced in a study of T cells in localized non-small cell lung cancer (dated by TCRdb to about 2020). The library was obtained by the immunoSEQ multiplex PCR assay. The immuneACCESS repertoire file appears here via TCRdb, limited to in-frame rearrangements. These files lack a portion of the clones; in checked studies, under half of the deficit traces to unresolved V genes, and the cause of the others is not known. In this sample the table shows around 14,000 clones, 84% of which occur a single time. 4.1% of the sample belongs to the ten largest clones. This specimen consisted of peripheral blood, obtained before any cancer treatment. Receptors were obtained from a female donor over 55 with stage I squamous cell lung carcinoma.

This clone has a single count. The chain carries TRBV6-5 and TRBJ1-1; D unclear. Germline V gene data show CDR1 as MNHEY and CDR2 as SVGAGI. The CDR3 extends over 13 amino acids. V was shortened by 7 bases and J by 0 bases, with 9 bases between the two germline ends. The CDR3 coding sequence is TGTGCCAGCAAGTTACAACTGAACACTGAAGCTTTCTTT. Translating it yields CASKLQLNTEAFF.

This clone was seen only once. The genes are TRBV19 and TRBJ2-7; D is tentatively TRBD1 or TRBD2 (5 bases each). CDR3 size: 16 residues. Trimming stripped 3 bases from V and 2 bases from J, with 17 bases between. In germline, CDR1 is LNHDA, CDR2 SQIVND (reference sequence). Here the CDR3 DNA reads TGTGCCAGTAGTATTTCTTTATGGGGACGGACCTACGAGCAGTACTTC. It codes for CASSISLWGRTYEQYF.

In DNA form, the CDR3 reads TGTGCCAGCAGCTCTTACTACAGGGCGGAGCAGTTCTTC. This encodes CASSSYYRAEQFF. The chain combines TRBV7-6 with TRBJ2-1; perhaps TRBD1 as D (6 bases). The V gene's germline CDR1 is SGHVS and CDR2 FNYEAQ. Trimming stripped 4 bases from V and 10 bases from J, with 14 bases between. This CDR3 is built from 13 residues.

The V and J genes are TRBV11-2 and TRBJ1-2; D remains unclear. This CDR3 has 13 amino acids. Germline V lookup: CDR1 SGHAT, CDR2 FQNNGV. Between the trimmed V and J ends, which lost 6 bases and 1 base, there was a span of 9 bases. Here the CDR3 DNA reads TGTGCCAGCAGTTCACTCCTTAACTATGGCTACACCTTC. Translation: CASSSLLNYGYTF.

The chain uses TRBV2 and TRBJ2-3, with TRBD2 as a possible D gene (6 bases). The V end lost 4 bases, the J end lost 0 bases, and 14 bases lay between the germline ends. This CDR3 contains 16 residues. Per germline, CDR1 SNHLY and CDR2 FYNNEI. The CDR3 spells CASSVERVASTDTQYF. The CDR3 DNA reads TGTGCCAGCAGTGTCGAGCGGGTAGCTAGCACAGATACGCAGTATTTT.

The V gene is TRBV7-2, the J gene TRBJ1-6, with 9 bases lining up with TRBD1. The CDR3 contains 14 residues. Germline V lookup: CDR1 SGHTA, CDR2 FQGNSA. The junction had 3 bases not matched to a gene; V was cut back by 5 bases and J by 7 bases. CDR3 DNA: TGTGCCAGCAGCATGGGACAGGGAAATTCACCCCTCCACTTT. It specifies CASSMGQGNSPLHF.

V usage is TRBV5-1 and J usage is TRBJ2-5; possible D gene TRBD1, 6 bases. Trimming took off 3 bases at V and 2 bases at J, with 11 bases between the two ends. The CDR3 contains 14 residues. Germline loops: CDR1 SGHRS, CDR2 YFSETQ. CDR3 loop: CASSWGHQQETQYF. The CDR3 nucleotides read TGCGCCAGCAGCTGGGGACATCAACAAGAGACCCAGTACTTC.

CDR3 nucleotide sequence: TGCAGTGCGCAGACAGTCACTGAAGCTTTCTTT. Translating gives CSAQTVTEAFF. The V gene is TRBV20-1, the J gene TRBJ1-1; possibly TRBD1 for D (5 bases). The germline V gene encodes CDR1 DFQATT and CDR2 SNEGSKA (reference sequence). CDR3 length: 11 amino acids. The V and J ends lost 6 bases and 4 bases respectively, with 9 bases between them.

The rearrangement uses TRBV7-9 and TRBJ2-3, with 14 bases aligning to TRBD2. V gave up 7 bases and J gave up 4 bases; unmatched junction bases: 7. The germline V gene has CDR1 SEHNR and CDR2 FQNEAQ (reference sequence). CDR3 length: 16 amino acids. The CDR3 loop reads CASTPRGLAGADTQYF. The CDR3 DNA sequence: TGTGCCAGCACCCCGAGGGGACTAGCGGGGGCAGATACGCAGTATTTT. The complete variable domain, with remaining parts taken from reference TRBV7-9 and TRBJ2-3, reads DTGVSQNPRHKITKRGQNVTFRCDPISEHNRLYWYRQTLGQGPEFLTYFQNEAQLEKSRLLSDRFSAERPKGSFSTLEIQRTEQGDSAMYLCASTPRGLAGADTQYFGPGTRLTVL.

V is TRBV7-6 and J is TRBJ2-5; no firm D call. This CDR3 has 14 amino acids. The V gene's germline CDR1 is SGHVS and CDR2 FNYEAQ. V was trimmed by 3 bases and J by 0 bases, leaving 8 bases between them. The CDR3 nucleotides are TGTGCCAGCAGCTTTTCTGCCGACCAAGAGACCCAGTACTTC. Residues: CASSFSADQETQYF.